Following are 14 T cell receptor beta chains from one sample sequenced in a study of T cell responses to AZD1222 COVID-19 vaccine. Sequencing used immunoSEQ multiplex PCR; TCRdb keeps in-frame clones, though not all of them. The data show 90,000 to 120,000 clones, with 70% to 90% seen just once and approximately 3% held by the top ten. This sample comprised peripheral blood, obtained on day 0 of AZD1222 vaccination. The receptors here all came from an adult in good health.

The gene calls are TRBV24-1 and TRBJ2-1; 8 nucleotides match TRBD1. Looked up from germline, CDR1 is KGHDR and CDR2 is SFDVKD. The CDR3 consists of 14 residues. The V and J ends lost 12 bases and 2 bases, in that order; junction bases with no gene match: 8. The CDR3 here is CASSGTGAYNEQFF. The CDR3 DNA reads as TGTGCCTCCTCCGGGACAGGAGCCTACAATGAGCAGTTCTTC.

This sequence joins TRBV29-1 and TRBJ1-1; TRBD1 is a possible D gene (6 bases). The germline V gene encodes CDR1 SQVTM and CDR2 ANQGSEA. This CDR3 spans 11 amino acids. Trimming stripped 6 bases from V and 7 bases from J, with 12 bases between. The CDR3 nucleotides read TGCAGCGTGAACAGGGTTGGTGAAGCTTTCTTT. Protein: CSVNRVGEAFF.

As to this clone: Sequence at one end of the junction differs from germline and may be a read error. The chain employs TRBV6-1 and TRBJ1-2; D is unresolved. CDR3 length: 13 amino acids. In germline, CDR1 is MNHNS, CDR2 SASEGT. CDR3 in DNA: TGTGCCAGCAGGGAAGACTCTAACTATGGCTACACCTTC. As protein: CASREDSNYGYTF.

The rearrangement links TRBV10-1 to TRBJ2-2; D unclear. From germline, CDR1 is WNHNN and CDR2 SYGVQD (reference sequence). The V end was cut by 6 bases, the J end by 0 bases, with 8 bases between. The CDR3 contains 14 residues. CDR3 coding DNA: TGCGCCAGCAGAGATGACGCGAACACCGGGGAGCTGTTTTTT. This translates into CASRDDANTGELFF.

In its sample, this clone was seen a few times. This sequence joins TRBV28 and TRBJ1-4; 8 positions match TRBD1. CDR1 is MDHEN and CDR2 is SYDVKM in the germline V gene. V shed 10 bases, J shed 11 bases, and the junction held 15 bases outside the gene matches. The CDR3 has 14 amino acids. The CDR3 DNA reads TGTGCCACCGAGCCGACAGGGGCATTGGGGAAACTGTTTTTT. This encodes CATEPTGALGKLFF. Full variable domain (rest looked up from reference TRBV28 and TRBJ1-4): DVKVTQSSRYLVKRTGEKVFLECVQDMDHENMFWYRQDPGLGLRLIYFSYDVKMKEKGDIPEGYSVSREKKERFSLILESASTNQTSMYLCATEPTGALGKLFFGSGTQLSVL.

This chain uses TRBV5-1 with TRBJ2-1; D possibly corresponds to TRBD1 (6 bases). This CDR3 is built from 15 residues. V was pared by 4 bases and J by 9 bases, with 20 bases between. Germline CDR1 and CDR2: SGHRS and YFSETQ. CDR3 residues: CASSVGTRSGGEQFF. Written as DNA, the CDR3 is TGCGCCAGCAGCGTAGGGACAAGGTCTGGGGGTGAGCAGTTCTTC.

This rearrangement joins TRBV10-3 to TRBJ1-4, with D maybe TRBD1 (6 bases). CDR3 length: 13 amino acids. The germline gives CDR1 ENHRY, CDR2 SYGVKD. V lost 6 bases and J 7 bases, leaving 12 bases between the germline ends. The CDR3 region is CAISGGPGEKLFF. In nucleotides, the CDR3 is TGTGCCATCAGCGGGGGGCCGGGTGAAAAACTGTTTTTT.

This chain uses TRBV28 with TRBJ1-2, with 8 bases matching TRBD1. J lost 3 bases, V lost 10 bases, and 13 bases had no gene match. Germline V gene data show CDR1 as MDHEN and CDR2 as SYDVKM. The CDR3 spans 15 residues. The CDR3 loop reads CATRTGTADHYGYTF. CDR3 coding DNA: TGTGCCACCCGGACAGGGACTGCGGATCACTATGGCTACACCTTC.

V is TRBV7-3 and J is TRBJ1-1; D is undetermined. CDR3 length equals 15 residues. V shed 2 bases and J shed 1 base, with 11 bases lying between them. CDR1 is SGHTA, CDR2 FQGTGA, per germline. Written as DNA, the CDR3 is TGTGCCAGCAGCTTAGACGCAGGTACGAACACTGAAGCTTTCTTT. It is translated as CASSLDAGTNTEAFF. The variable domain in full, completed from reference TRBV7-3 and TRBJ1-1, reads GAGVSQTPSNKVTEKGKYVELRCDPISGHTALYWYRQSLGQGPEFLIYFQGTGAADDSGLPNDRFFAVRPEGSVSTLKIQRTERGDSAVYLCASSLDAGTNTEAFFGQGTRLTVV.

The chain combines TRBV7-8 with TRBJ2-5, with 7 bases aligning to TRBD1. Looked up from germline, CDR1 is SGHVS and CDR2 is FQNEAQ. Trimming cost V 5 bases and J 1 base; bases outside gene matches: 7. The CDR3 sequence is 15 residues long. The DNA of the CDR3 is TGTGCCAGCAGCAATCCGGGACAGACCCAAGAGACCCAGTACTTC. Amino acids: CASSNPGQTQETQYF.

This rearrangement joins TRBV28 to TRBJ1-2; possibly TRBD1 for D (6 bases). The CDR3 extends over 15 amino acids. The V gene lost 5 bases and the J gene lost 5 bases, with 18 bases spanning the gap. Per the germline V gene, CDR1 is MDHEN and CDR2 is SYDVKM. CDR3 sequence (DNA): TGTGCCAGCAGTATCTACAGGGAGGGGATTTATGGCTACACCTTC. This sequence encodes CASSIYREGIYGYTF.

The chain recombines TRBV3-1 (or the pseudogene TRBV3-2) with TRBJ1-1; D is ambiguous. Germline values: CDR1 LGHDT, CDR2 YNNKEL (reference sequence). Trimming stripped 4 bases from V and 3 bases from J, with 12 bases between. This CDR3 contains 14 residues. The CDR3 DNA reads as TGTGCCAGCAGCCCGGGCACAGCGGACACTGAAGCTTTCTTT. Translation gives CASSPGTADTEAFF.

This rearrangement joins TRBV6-4 to TRBJ1-3; D may be TRBD1 (5 bases). In germline, CDR1 is MRHNA, CDR2 SNTAGT. Trimming shortened V by 8 bases and J by 2 bases, and 19 bases separated the two germline ends. The CDR3 is made up of 16 amino acids. The CDR3: CASPPWDLQTGNTIYF. CDR3 nucleotides: TGTGCCAGCCCGCCCTGGGACCTGCAAACTGGAAACACCATATATTTT.

V and J are TRBV7-2 and TRBJ1-6; D is unresolved. Germline V lookup: CDR1 SGHTA, CDR2 FQGNSA. The CDR3 totals 14 residues. The germline V and J ends were trimmed by 0 bases and 5 bases, with 5 bases remaining between them. The CDR3 DNA follows: TGTGCCAGCAGCTTAGCGGCTGATAATTCACCCCTCCACTTT. Its translation: CASSLAADNSPLHF.